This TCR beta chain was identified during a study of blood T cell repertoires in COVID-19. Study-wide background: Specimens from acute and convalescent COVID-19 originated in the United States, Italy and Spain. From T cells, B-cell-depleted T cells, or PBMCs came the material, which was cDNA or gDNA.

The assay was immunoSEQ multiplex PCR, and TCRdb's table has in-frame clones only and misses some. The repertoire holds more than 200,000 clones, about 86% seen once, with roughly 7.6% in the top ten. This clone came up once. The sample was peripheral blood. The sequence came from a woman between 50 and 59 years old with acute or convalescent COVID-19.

CDR3 residues: CASSFTTPLHF. The CDR3 DNA follows: TGTGCCAGCAGTTTTACAACGCCCCTCCACTTT. The gene calls are TRBV5-8 and TRBJ1-6, with unresolved D. This CDR3 has 11 residues. V was shortened by 5 bases and J by 13 bases, with 10 bases between the two germline ends. Germline V gives CDR1 SGHTS, CDR2 YDEGEE.